Below, one T cell receptor (beta chain) is given with its context. The antigen remains unidentified. CDR3 length equals 17 residues. Germline V CDR1 and CDR2: MDHEN, SYDVKM. Trimming removed 5 bases at V and 1 base at J, with 18 bases between. This record comes from a study of OX40 agonist ivuxolimab in advanced cancers. The wider study: The treatment was a fully human IgG2 OX40 agonist, ivuxolimab.

Overall study findings and caveats: Expanded clones belonging to CD8+ T cells outnumbered, on average, those of CD4+. Among the least clonally expanded were partial responders at 0.1-3.0 mg/kg.

The repertoire was sequenced with immunoSEQ multiplex PCR; TCRdb's copy has only in-frame clones and lacks some. The table has 27,000 or so clones, about 86% seen once. The sequencing used CD4+ or CD8+ T cells sorted from blood, collected in a trial of the OX40 agonist ivuxolimab. This rearrangement joins TRBV28 to TRBJ2-1, with D perhaps TRBD1 or TRBD2 (6 bases each). This clonotype was obtained from an adult with an advanced solid tumor such as melanoma, head and neck, liver or kidney cancer. CDR3 bases: TGTGCCAGCAGTCCCCCCGACGGGGGCGAATCCTACAATGAGCAGTTCTTC. This sequence encodes CASSPPDGGESYNEQFF.